What follows is one T cell receptor beta chain and its context. The target antigen is unknown. Read coverage stops 3 residues before the CDR3 terminus; the germline J gene supplies the remainder. Using immunoSEQ multiplex PCR, the repertoire was profiled, and TCRdb retains in-frame clones only, with some absent. This listing includes over 30,000 clones. The length of the CDR3 is 15 residues. The germline V gene has CDR1 SGHTS and CDR2 YDEGEE. Trimming took 0 bases from V and 0 from J, leaving 6 bases between them. The sample comes from a study of T cells in women clearing cervical HPV infection. Across the whole study: Women with histologically confirmed HPV16-related CIN3 or worse, 2 with invasive cancer, served as cases. Controls gave blood once infection was undetectable; cases at lesion identification. Findings of the study overall: TRBV6-7 relative abundance averaged approximately 0.11% in cases and 0.16% in controls. Each sample's T-cell count was unknown, possibly confounding richness.

J is TRBJ2-2 and V is TRBV5-8; D is perhaps TRBD2 (6 bases). The clonotype originates from a woman aged 18 to 75 with a cervical HPV16 infection that either progressed to CIN3+ or cleared (not recorded which). What was sequenced was blood buffy coat. CDR3 bases read: TGTGCCAGCAGCTTGGGACTAGCGAACACCGGGGAG. Translation gives CASSLGLANTGE. The entire CDR3 sequence reads CASSLGLANTGELFF.